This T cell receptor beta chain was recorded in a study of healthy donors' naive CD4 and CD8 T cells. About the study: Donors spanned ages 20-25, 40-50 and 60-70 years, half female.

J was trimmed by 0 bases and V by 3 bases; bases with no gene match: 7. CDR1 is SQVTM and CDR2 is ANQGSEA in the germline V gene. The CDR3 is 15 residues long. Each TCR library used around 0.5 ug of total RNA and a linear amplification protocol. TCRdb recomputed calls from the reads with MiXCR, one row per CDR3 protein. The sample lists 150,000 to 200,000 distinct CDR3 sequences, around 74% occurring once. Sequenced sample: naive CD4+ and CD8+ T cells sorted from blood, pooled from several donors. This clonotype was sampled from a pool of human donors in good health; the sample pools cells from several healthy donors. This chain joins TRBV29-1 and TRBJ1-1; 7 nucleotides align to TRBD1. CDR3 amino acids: CSVDPQGGMNTEAFF. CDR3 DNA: TGCAGCGTTGACCCCCAGGGGGGCATGAACACTGAAGCTTTCTTT. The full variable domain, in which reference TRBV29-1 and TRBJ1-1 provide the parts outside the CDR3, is SAVISQKPSRDICQRGTSLTIQCQVDSQVTMMFWYRQQPGQSLTLIATANQGSEATYESGFVIDKFPISRPNLTFSTLTVSNMSPEDSSIYLCSVDPQGGMNTEAFFGQGTRLTVV.